The 5 T cell receptor beta chains reported below all come from one sample, sequenced in a study of T cell clones after liver transplantation. Data came from immunoSEQ multiplex PCR; TCRdb stores just in-frame clones and leaves some out. Among more than 100,000 clones, about 81% were seen once, and the ten largest hold about 2.6%. The material sequenced was CD4+ T cells from blood, taken around 49 months after liver transplant. The receptors stem from a human patient who received a liver transplant. Some T cells may possibly be graft donor cells.

This clone was detected once. This chain uses TRBV18 with TRBJ2-5, with D tentatively TRBD1 (6 bases). Trimming removed 1 base from V and 3 bases from J, with 6 bases in between. The germline CDR1 and CDR2 sequences are KGHSH and LQKENI. CDR3 length: 13 residues. The CDR3 sequence: CASSPQGEETQYF. The CDR3 region has the DNA TGTGCCAGCTCACCACAGGGGGAAGAGACCCAGTACTTC.

Written as DNA, the CDR3 is TGTGCCTGGAGTGAGAACCTCCAAGAGACCCAGTACTTC. Translating gives CAWSENLQETQYF. The rearrangement uses TRBV30 and TRBJ2-5; D not certain. The V gene's germline CDR1 is GTSNPN and CDR2 SVGIG (reference sequence). The V gene lost 1 base and the J gene lost 1 base, with 7 bases spanning the gap. This CDR3 is built from 13 residues.

This chain joins TRBV28 and TRBJ2-6; TRBD1 agrees at 8 bases. CDR3 length: 15 residues. The germline gives CDR1 MDHEN, CDR2 SYDVKM. V gave up 5 bases and J gave up 2 bases; unmatched junction bases: 2. The chain's CDR3 is CASSLQGAGANVLTF. CDR3 nucleotides: TGTGCCAGCAGTCTACAGGGGGCTGGGGCCAACGTCCTGACTTTC.

The V call is TRBV30, the J call TRBJ1-1, with D unresolved. CDR3 length: 13 amino acids. Trimming removed 2 bases from V and 1 base from J, with 8 bases in between. Germline V lookup: CDR1 GTSNPN, CDR2 SVGIG (reference sequence). In DNA, the CDR3 is TGTGCCTGGAGTTATGGCACGAACACTGAAGCTTTCTTT. It yields the protein CAWSYGTNTEAFF.

This chain uses TRBV5-1 with TRBJ1-1, with 7 bases lining up with TRBD1. Germline lookup yields CDR1 SGHRS and CDR2 YFSETQ. Trimming took 0 bases from V and 6 from J; bases not matched to a gene: 8. CDR3 size: 15 residues. The CDR3 region is CASSLGIGGYAEAFF. DNA of the CDR3: TGCGCCAGCAGCTTGGGGATAGGGGGCTACGCTGAAGCTTTCTTT.